This entry features one T cell receptor beta chain sequence. CDR1 SGHTA and CDR2 FQGNSA come from the germline V gene. Trimming removed 4 bases at V and 8 bases at J, with 8 bases between. This CDR3 is built from 11 residues. The data stem from a study of T cell changes during pregnancy in multiple sclerosis. Some clones are missing from TCRdb's copy, which holds only in-frame ones; the method was immunoSEQ multiplex PCR. The table lists around 49,000 clones, 85% to 95% of them singletons. This chain connects TRBV7-2 to TRBJ1-2, with D possibly being TRBD1 (6 bases). This TCR derives from a female donor in good health, enrolled as a control in a pregnancy study. The sample in question was CD4+ T cells from peripheral blood mononuclear cells, obtained after pregnancy. CDR3 coding DNA: TGTGCCAGCAGCTCGCAGGGGGGCTACACCTTC. This sequence encodes CASSSQGGYTF.